This is a list of T cell receptor beta chains from one sample in a study of CD8 T cells in ankylosing spondylitis. A single record per CDR3 protein comes from TCRdb applying MiXCR to the 5' RACE reads. This table has 700,000 to 850,000 distinct CDR3 sequences, 12% appearing once. Source material: blood, either unsorted or a sorted T cell fraction (not recorded which). The receptors shown here come from a male donor with ankylosing spondylitis. Both conserved end residues are part of each CDR3. The D gene is left open where the match is weak. Clone size appears in some rows only: once, few, many, or a class for an expanded clone.

cdr3_nt,cdr3_aa,j_call,d_call,clone_size,v_call
TGCAGTGCTAGAGACAGGGGGGGGAATCAGCCCCAGCATTTT,CSARDRGGNQPQHF,TRBJ1-5,TRBD1,few,TRBV20-1
TGTGCCAGCAGCCATGCAGGGGATCAGCCCCAGCATTTT,CASSHAGDQPQHF,TRBJ1-5,.,.,TRBV3-1
TGCGCCAGCAGTGTGAGCATTCACTACGAGCAGTACTTC,CASSVSIHYEQYF,TRBJ2-7,.,.,TRBV10-1
TGTGCCAGCAGCGGGGGACAAGTCACCGGGGAGCTGTTTTTT,CASSGGQVTGELFF,TRBJ2-2,.,.,TRBV5-5
TGTGCCAGCAGTGACACAGGGGGCTGGCAGCCCCAGCATTTT,CASSDTGGWQPQHF,TRBJ1-5,TRBD1,.,TRBV12-3/TRBV12-4
TGTGCCAGCAGCCCTAGGACAGAATTGGGCTACACCTTC,CASSPRTELGYTF,TRBJ1-2,.,.,TRBV6-2/TRBV6-3
TGTGCCATCAGTTTTTCTAGGGGCACTGAAGCTTTCTTT,CAISFSRGTEAFF,TRBJ1-1,.,few,TRBV10-3
TGCAGCGTTGGACTCTCCTACGAGCAGTACTTC,CSVGLSYEQYF,TRBJ2-7,.,.,TRBV29-1
TGTGCCAGCAGTTCCGTGGACAGGGTCTACGAGCAGTACTTC,CASSSVDRVYEQYF,TRBJ2-7,TRBD1,.,TRBV6-5
TGCGCCAGCAGCTTGGTGGGAACCCGAGAAGAGACCCAGTACTTC,CASSLVGTREETQYF,TRBJ2-5,.,few,TRBV5-1
TGTGCCAGCAGTTTGGGGCTCCACTCCTACGAGCAGTACTTC,CASSLGLHSYEQYF,TRBJ2-7,.,many,TRBV28
TGTGCCAGCAGCTTACGACCGGTGGCTGCGTCCTACAATGAGCAGTTCTTC,CASSLRPVAASYNEQFF,TRBJ2-1,.,once,TRBV7-3
TGCAGTGCTAGAGATGCAACGATGGTGGGACACGAGCAGTACTTC,CSARDATMVGHEQYF,TRBJ2-7,.,many,TRBV20-1
TGTGCCAGCAGACTTACGCGGGAGGGAGGGAGGTACAATGAGCAGTTCTTC,CASRLTREGGRYNEQFF,TRBJ2-1,TRBD2,.,TRBV6-1
TGTGCCAGCAGCTTAGAGATCCTCTCCTACGAGCAGTACTTC,CASSLEILSYEQYF,TRBJ2-7,.,few,TRBV11-2
TGTGCCAGCAGCGGGACTAGCGGGAGGTCGGCAGATACGCAGTATTTT,CASSGTSGRSADTQYF,TRBJ2-3,TRBD2,few,TRBV9
TGCGCCAGCAGCCAAGTCGGGACAGTGGTACTATACTTC,CASSQVGTVVLYF,TRBJ2-5,TRBD1,.,TRBV4-1
TGTGCCAGCAGTCGAACCCGACAGGGCGGTGGTGAAGCTTTCTTT,CASSRTRQGGGEAFF,TRBJ1-1,TRBD1,.,TRBV6-1
TGTGCCAGCAGTGAACCGGGACAGGGGAATTCCTACGAGCAGTACTTC,CASSEPGQGNSYEQYF,TRBJ2-7,TRBD1,.,TRBV25-1
TGTGCCAGCAGCTTATATCCAGGGATCGGCGAAAAACTGTTTTTT,CASSLYPGIGEKLFF,TRBJ1-4,.,.,TRBV5-5
TGTGCCACCAGTGATTGGATTAGCGGGGCTCGGGATGAGCAGTTCTTC,CATSDWISGARDEQFF,TRBJ2-1,TRBD2,.,TRBV24-1
TGTGCCAGCAGTTGGACCCCGTGGGCTGAAGCTTTCTTT,CASSWTPWAEAFF,TRBJ1-1,.,few,TRBV6-2/TRBV6-3
TGTGCCAGCAGTTACTCCGACCAACCGCCTAACTATGGCTACACCTTC,CASSYSDQPPNYGYTF,TRBJ1-2,.,many,TRBV6-5
TGCAGTGCTAGAGGGGGACACGGAATCACTGAAGCTTTCTTT,CSARGGHGITEAFF,TRBJ1-1,.,many,TRBV20-1
TGTGCCACCAGTGATTCCGGACGGGCCTTGGGGCCCCAGCATTTT,CATSDSGRALGPQHF,TRBJ1-5,.,many,TRBV24-1
TGTGCCAGCAGCCCGGCACTTGGCGGGCGCCAAGAGACCCAGTACTTC,CASSPALGGRQETQYF,TRBJ2-5,.,few,TRBV4-2
TGTGCCAGCAGTTTCTCCCCCCCTCGAGAGACCCAGTACTTC,CASSFSPPRETQYF,TRBJ2-5,.,.,TRBV28
TGTGCCATCAGTGAGAGTAACAGCCAAGAGACCCAGTACTTC,CAISESNSQETQYF,TRBJ2-5,.,few,TRBV10-3
TGCAGCGTTTCTACATTGTGGACTAGCGGGGGGAATGAGCAGTTCTTC,CSVSTLWTSGGNEQFF,TRBJ2-1,TRBD2,many,TRBV29-1
TGCAGCGTTGCAGACGGGGTCTTGGGCAATCAGCCCCAGCATTTT,CSVADGVLGNQPQHF,TRBJ1-5,.,many,TRBV29-1
TGTGCCAGCAGCTCCCTTGGGGCTATGGAAAGCGCTTTCTTT,CASSSLGAMESAFF,TRBJ1-1,.,.,TRBV7-8
TGTGCCAGCAGCTTGGGGCAGGGAGAAACCGGGGAGCTGTTTTTT,CASSLGQGETGELFF,TRBJ2-2,.,many,TRBV5-5
TGTGCCAGCAGCTCGGGACAGGAAACCCACGAGCAGTACTTC,CASSSGQETHEQYF,TRBJ2-7,TRBD1,few,TRBV6-1
TGTGCCAGCAGCTACCGGGTTAGTCACACCGGGGAGCTGTTTTTT,CASSYRVSHTGELFF,TRBJ2-2,.,few,TRBV5-6
TGCAGTGCTAGAGATTTCCTGGACCTGACGGGTGGGGCCAACGTCCTGACTTTC,CSARDFLDLTGGANVLTF,TRBJ2-6,.,few,TRBV20-1
TGTGCCACGGCCCGGGGGGAAGGGTCCTACGAGCAGTACTTC,CATARGEGSYEQYF,TRBJ2-7,TRBD2,.,TRBV7-3
TGCAGTCCCCGGGTAGACATGAACACTGAAGCTTTCTTT,CSPRVDMNTEAFF,TRBJ1-1,.,.,TRBV20-1
TGCAGTGCTAGAACTGACCGGGACCAGCAGTTCTTC,CSARTDRDQQFF,TRBJ2-1,.,few,TRBV20-1
TGTGCCAGCAGCTTAACAGGCCAGGGGGGAACCGGGGAGCTGTTTTTT,CASSLTGQGGTGELFF,TRBJ2-2,.,many,TRBV7-3
TGCGCCAGCAGCTTGGCCGGTGGAAAAGGCTCCTACGAGCAGTACTTC,CASSLAGGKGSYEQYF,TRBJ2-7,.,many,TRBV5-1
TGTGCCAGCAGTGCCGTACAGGGGGCGAGGACTGAAGCTTTCTTT,CASSAVQGARTEAFF,TRBJ1-1,TRBD1,many,TRBV6-1
TGCGCCAGCAGCCCTTGGACAGCACGAACGAACACCGGGGAGCTGTTTTTT,CASSPWTARTNTGELFF,TRBJ2-2,.,few,TRBV5-1
TGTGCCAGCAGCTTAGACAGGGAGGTCACTGAAGCTTTCTTT,CASSLDREVTEAFF,TRBJ1-1,.,few,TRBV7-2
TGTGCCAGCAGCGTAGAGGGAGTCGGTGGCTACGAGCAGTACTTC,CASSVEGVGGYEQYF,TRBJ2-7,.,.,TRBV9
TGCGCCAGCAGCTTGGGGACAGGGGGCATGGAAGCTTTCTTT,CASSLGTGGMEAFF,TRBJ1-1,TRBD1,few,TRBV5-1
TGTGCCAGCAGTGAATTCCAGGGCCTGTACGGCTACACCTTC,CASSEFQGLYGYTF,TRBJ1-2,.,few,TRBV2
TGTGCCAGCAGCCCGGGGGAGGGGACCTCCTACGAGCAGTACTTC,CASSPGEGTSYEQYF,TRBJ2-7,TRBD2,.,TRBV7-9